This passage covers 10 T cell receptor beta chains from one sample sequenced in a study of T cell responses to AZD1222 COVID-19 vaccine. The assay was immunoSEQ multiplex PCR, and TCRdb's table has in-frame clones only and misses some. Among 150,000 to 200,000 clones listed, 94% were seen once. The specimen was peripheral blood, collected on day 0 of AZD1222 vaccination. Source of these receptors: an adult in good health.

In this sample, this clone turned up once. V is TRBV27 and J is TRBJ1-5, with 7 bases fitting TRBD1. The germline gives CDR1 MNHEY, CDR2 SMNVEV (reference sequence). V trimming: 6 bases; J trimming: 4 bases; junction bases outside the gene matches: 6. The CDR3 has 14 amino acids. The CDR3: CASRPGGWNQPQHF. The DNA for the CDR3 is TGTGCCAGCAGACCAGGGGGATGGAATCAGCCCCAGCATTTT.

This clone was seen a few times. CDR3 protein: CASSLQGLGQGVNAYGYTF. CDR3 nucleotide sequence: TGTGCCAGCAGTTTACAGGGCCTGGGACAGGGAGTCAACGCCTATGGCTACACCTTC. The chain carries TRBV28 and TRBJ1-2; 9 bases match TRBD1. Germline loops: CDR1 MDHEN, CDR2 SYDVKM. Trimming removed 2 bases from V and 4 bases from J; junction bases left unmatched: 17. The CDR3 covers 19 residues.

The genes are TRBV28 and TRBJ2-1; TRBD2 matches at 14 bases. This CDR3 is built from 16 residues. CDR1 is MDHEN and CDR2 is SYDVKM in the germline V gene. V was clipped by 2 bases and J by 13 bases; unmatched bases: 10. Here the CDR3 DNA reads TGTGCCAGCAGTTTAACGGCGACTAGCGGGAGGGCCCATCAGTTCTTC. It codes for CASSLTATSGRAHQFF.

This clone is a singleton in its sample. The V call is TRBV3-1 (or the pseudogene TRBV3-2), the J call TRBJ2-1, with no clear D. This CDR3 contains 14 residues. In germline, CDR1 is LGHDT, CDR2 YNNKEL (reference sequence). V dropped 4 bases and J dropped 5 bases, with 12 bases sitting between them. CDR3 sequence reads: CASSLRTGNNEQFF. DNA for the CDR3: TGTGCCAGCAGCCTGCGGACGGGTAACAATGAGCAGTTCTTC.

The rearrangement links TRBV9 to TRBJ2-1, with D hard to call. This CDR3 is 16 amino acids long. V was pared by 0 bases and J by 9 bases, with 19 bases between. Germline values: CDR1 SGDLS, CDR2 YYNGEE. The CDR3 region has the DNA TGTGCCAGCAGCGTAGTAAGTAGGGTTGGTCCCAGTGAGCAGTTCTTC. Its protein is CASSVVSRVGPSEQFF. The full variable domain, rest sourced from reference TRBV9 and TRBJ2-1, is DSGVTQTPKHLITATGQRVTLRCSPRSGDLSVYWYQQSLDQGLQFLIQYYNGEERAKGNILERFSAQQFPDLHSELNLSSLELGDSALYFCASSVVSRVGPSEQFFGPGTRLTVL.

The gene calls are TRBV5-1 and TRBJ2-1; 7 nucleotides match TRBD1. J lost 8 bases, V lost 2 bases, and 13 bases had no gene match. CDR3 length equals 16 residues. Germline loops: CDR1 SGHRS, CDR2 YFSETQ. DNA for the CDR3: TGCGCCAGCAGCTTCGGACAGGACACAAAGGTGTATGAGCAGTTCTTC. Translation gives CASSFGQDTKVYEQFF.

As DNA, the CDR3 is TGTGCCAGCAGCGCGAGTCTAGAGGGTGGCAATGAGCAGTTCTTC. This translates into CASSASLEGGNEQFF. The J gene is TRBJ2-1, the V gene TRBV9, with D perhaps TRBD2 (5 bases). The CDR3 length is 15 residues. Germline CDR1 reads SGDLS; CDR2 reads YYNGEE. V dropped 3 bases and J dropped 6 bases, with 16 bases sitting between them. The whole variable domain, filled in from reference TRBV9 and TRBJ2-1, reads DSGVTQTPKHLITATGQRVTLRCSPRSGDLSVYWYQQSLDQGLQFLIQYYNGEERAKGNILERFSAQQFPDLHSELNLSSLELGDSALYFCASSASLEGGNEQFFGPGTRLTVL.

The count of this clone is one. The genes are TRBV10-2 and TRBJ2-7; a weak D match, TRBD2 (6 bases). Looked up from germline, CDR1 is WSHSY and CDR2 is SAAADI. Trimming took 6 bases from V and 5 from J, leaving 8 bases between them. The CDR3 covers 11 residues. The DNA for the CDR3 is TGCGCCAGCAGACGACTAGACGAGCAGTACTTC. Protein sequence: CASRRLDEQYF.

The V and J genes are TRBV4-1 and TRBJ2-1, with TRBD2 as a possible D gene (6 bases). The V gene's germline CDR1 is MGHRA and CDR2 YSYEKL. The CDR3 runs to 12 residues. V was cut by 5 bases and J by 6 bases, with 8 bases left in between. The CDR3, as DNA: TGCGCCAGCAGCTCGCGGGGCAATGAGCAGTTCTTC. Residues: CASSSRGNEQFF.

V and J are TRBV6-5 and TRBJ2-1, with 10 bases identical to TRBD2. Trimming cost V 7 bases and J 3 bases; bases outside gene matches: 6. Germline V CDR1 and CDR2: MNHEY, SVGAGI. The CDR3 covers 15 residues. The CDR3 DNA follows: TGTGCCAGCAAATCCCGGACTAGCGGCTACAATGAGCAGTTCTTC. This encodes CASKSRTSGYNEQFF.